The clone carrying this TCR beta chain occurred many times. Antigen unknown. The sample comes from a study of identical twins. Study results and limitations: Zero-insertion analyses could be partly confounded by invariant MAIT and iNKT cells.

Healthy Caucasians, and only they, were the donors. From germline, CDR1 is SGHTA and CDR2 FQGNSA. Trimming took off 2 bases at V and 5 bases at J, with 10 bases between the two ends. The CDR3 consists of 14 residues. TCRdb called the 5' RACE reads again in MiXCR, with one record for every CDR3 protein. This table holds over 200,000 distinct CDR3 sequences, approximately 9% found once. The chain has TRBV7-2 and TRBJ1-5; D possibly corresponds to TRBD1 (5 bases). This TCR was recovered from a woman under 30 in good health. Sequencing input: memory (CD45RO+) T cells sorted from blood. The CDR3 DNA sequence: TGTGCCAGCAGCTTACCACAGGTTTATCAGCCCCAGCATTTT. Translated: CASSLPQVYQPQHF. The complete variable domain, with remaining parts taken from reference TRBV7-2 and TRBJ1-5, reads GAGVSQSPSNKVTEKGKDVELRCDPISGHTALYWYRQSLGQGLEFLIYFQGNSAPDKSGLPSDRFSAERTGGSVSTLTIQRTQQEDSAVYLCASSLPQVYQPQHFGDGTRLSIL.